Presented here are 18 T cell receptor beta chains from one specimen sequenced in a study of T cells after yellow fever vaccination. TCRdb reanalysed the 5' RACE reads using MiXCR and keeps one entry per CDR3 protein. Of about 220,000 distinct CDR3 sequences in the sample, roughly 6.8% were seen once. The sequencing used CD4+ T cells sorted from PBMCs, collected on the day of the yellow fever booster vaccination. These receptors came from a man younger than 45 who received the YFV17D yellow fever vaccine.

This clonotype was seen repeatedly, ten times or more. The chain employs TRBV6-2 or TRBV6-3 and TRBJ2-2; 11 nucleotides line up with TRBD1. V trimming: 0 bases; J trimming: 5 bases; junction bases outside the gene matches: 2. Germline V gene data show CDR1 as MNHEY and CDR2 as SVGEGT. The CDR3 is 16 residues long. As DNA, the CDR3 is TGTGCCAGCAGTTACTCCGGGACAGGGGGAACCGGGGAGCTGTTTTTT. Residues: CASSYSGTGGTGELFF.

This clonotype has more than one count but fewer than ten. The chain is built from TRBV20-1 and TRBJ2-1; 8 positions agree with TRBD1. Looked up from germline, CDR1 is DFQATT and CDR2 is SNEGSKA (reference sequence). Trimming at V came to 3 bases and at J to 5 bases, leaving 9 bases not matched to a gene. There are 15 residues in the CDR3. The CDR3 bases are TGCAGTGCTAGCCGACCCTACAGGGGGGACAATGAGCAGTTCTTC. Its translation: CSASRPYRGDNEQFF.

In its sample, this clonotype was seen a few times. This chain connects TRBV29-1 to TRBJ2-3; no firm D call. This CDR3 is built from 15 residues. The germline CDR1 and CDR2 sequences are SQVTM and ANQGSEA. Trimming left V 7 bases short and J 0 bases short, with 17 bases between. The CDR3 sequence: CSALGHSTSTDTQYF. The DNA of the CDR3 is TGCAGCGCCCTTGGGCATTCTACTAGCACAGATACGCAGTATTTT.

The sample holds many counts of this clonotype. The chain has TRBV7-2 and TRBJ2-1; 7 bases map to TRBD2. After removal of 0 bases from V and 5 bases from J, the junction contained 4 bases not matched to a gene. Per the germline V gene, CDR1 is SGHTA and CDR2 is FQGNSA. There are 15 residues in the CDR3. This CDR3 is CASSLAPGGNNEQFF. The CDR3 coding sequence is TGTGCCAGCAGCTTAGCCCCGGGAGGTAACAATGAGCAGTTCTTC.

The chain combines TRBV12-3 or TRBV12-4 with TRBJ2-3; tentatively, D is TRBD2 (6 bases). Trimming stripped 6 bases from V and 0 bases from J, with 13 bases between. The CDR3 is 15 residues long. As DNA, the CDR3 is TGTGCCAGCAGGCAAAGCGGGCTAAGCACAGATACGCAGTATTTT. This sequence encodes CASRQSGLSTDTQYF.

This clonotype was seen ten or more times. The V gene is TRBV20-1, the J gene TRBJ2-7; 14 nucleotides align to TRBD2. V shed 5 bases, J shed 0 bases, and the junction held 6 bases outside the gene matches. The CDR3 contains 16 residues. Germline-derived CDR1 and CDR2 are DFQATT and SNEGSKA (reference sequence). In nucleotides, the CDR3 is TGCAGTGCTTTCCCCGGGACTAGCGGGAGCTCCTACGAGCAGTACTTC. This gives the protein CSAFPGTSGSSYEQYF.

This chain joins TRBV9 and TRBJ1-6; 8 positions match TRBD1. Per the germline V gene, CDR1 is SGDLS and CDR2 is YYNGEE. Unmatched junction bases numbered 4, after V lost 1 base and J lost 7 bases. The CDR3 contains 15 residues. Here the CDR3 DNA reads TGTGCCAGCAGCGTACAGGGGGCAGGGAATTCACCCCTCCACTTT. Amino acids: CASSVQGAGNSPLHF.

This clonotype was found a few times. The chain combines TRBV7-2 with TRBJ2-7, with 8 bases fitting TRBD2. The CDR3 is 17 amino acids. Trimming took 2 bases from V and 0 from J; bases not matched to a gene: 9. Germline CDR1 and CDR2: SGHTA and FQGNSA. As DNA, the CDR3 is TGTGCCAGCAGCTTACCTCGGGGGGGTCCCGACTCCTACGAGCAGTACTTC. It codes for CASSLPRGGPDSYEQYF.

This clonotype was counted at least ten times. This chain connects TRBV10-3 to TRBJ2-1, with D perhaps matching TRBD1 or TRBD2 (7 bases each). Trimming shortened V by 3 bases and J by 6 bases, and 15 bases separated the two germline ends. The CDR3 covers 15 residues. CDR1 and CDR2 (germline): ENHRY, SYGVKD. The CDR3 here is CAISDAAGGGNEQFF. DNA for the CDR3: TGTGCCATCAGTGACGCGGCAGGGGGGGGCAATGAGCAGTTCTTC.

This clonotype has ten or more counts. CDR3 nucleotide sequence: TGTGCCAGCAGCGTCGGGACAGAGGCCTACGAGCAGTACTTC. This encodes CASSVGTEAYEQYF. The chain combines TRBV7-2 with TRBJ2-7; 7 positions agree with TRBD1. The J segment lost 2 bases and the V segment lost 5 bases, leaving 6 bases of the junction unmatched. Germline CDR1 and CDR2: SGHTA and FQGNSA. The CDR3 spans 14 residues.

The table lists this clonotype with a few counts. The gene calls are TRBV11-2 and TRBJ1-3; TRBD1 aligns across 7 bases. V lost 5 bases, J lost 7 bases, and 5 bases stayed unmatched. CDR3 size: 13 residues. Germline V lookup: CDR1 SGHAT, CDR2 FQNNGV. As DNA, the CDR3 is TGTGCCAGCAGCCCCGACAGGGTTAACACCATATATTTT. Protein: CASSPDRVNTIYF.

The gene calls are TRBV20-1 and TRBJ1-6; D is undetermined. The V and J ends lost 4 bases and 8 bases respectively, with 18 bases between them. Germline V gene lookup returns CDR1 DFQATT and CDR2 SNEGSKA (reference sequence). This CDR3 comprises 15 residues. The CDR3 nucleotides are TGCAGTGCTACGACTAGGGCTGGCCGAGATTCACCCCTCCACTTT. Translated: CSATTRAGRDSPLHF.

This clonotype occurred a few times. The rearrangement uses TRBV6-5 and TRBJ2-1; the D gene is possibly TRBD2 (6 bases). There are 17 residues in the CDR3. V dropped 2 bases and J dropped 7 bases, with 21 bases sitting between them. CDR1 MNHEY and CDR2 SVGAGI come from the germline V gene. CDR3 coding DNA: TGTGCCAGCAGTTACCGGCTTACAGGAGGGCTTGATAATGAGCAGTTCTTC. This translates into CASSYRLTGGLDNEQFF.

This clonotype has a count of ten or more. The V call is TRBV3-1, the J call TRBJ2-6, with TRBD1 matching over 7 bases. CDR3 length equals 18 residues. Trimming removed 5 bases from V and 0 bases from J; junction bases left unmatched: 10. CDR1 LGHDT and CDR2 YNNKEL come from the germline V gene (reference sequence). The CDR3 sequence: CASSSSTGLVSGANVLTF. In DNA form, the CDR3 reads TGTGCCAGCAGCTCTTCGACAGGGTTAGTCTCTGGGGCCAACGTCCTGACTTTC.

V is TRBV5-1 and J is TRBJ1-1; D perhaps matches TRBD1 (5 bases). Trimming removed 0 bases from V and 5 bases from J, with 14 bases in between. The CDR3 runs 15 residues. Germline V gene sequence: CDR1 SGHRS, CDR2 YFSETQ. The chain's CDR3 is CASSLASGGRTEAFF. As DNA, the CDR3 is TGCGCCAGCAGCTTGGCCTCGGGGGGGAGGACTGAAGCTTTCTTT.

This clonotype was counted a few times. This chain's CDR3 is CASSGGTSGPQETQYF. The CDR3 DNA follows: TGCGCCAGCAGCGGGGGGACTAGCGGCCCCCAAGAGACCCAGTACTTC. The chain is built from TRBV5-1 and TRBJ2-5; 11 positions agree with TRBD2. The CDR3 covers 16 residues. J was trimmed by 1 base and V by 4 bases; bases with no gene match: 6. Germline-derived CDR1 and CDR2 are SGHRS and YFSETQ.

V gene TRBV27 combines with J gene TRBJ1-1, with D perhaps matching TRBD1 (6 bases). The germline V gene encodes CDR1 MNHEY and CDR2 SMNVEV (reference sequence). This CDR3 contains 14 residues. Trimming removed 2 bases at V and 1 base at J, with 8 bases between. CDR3 residues: CASSLLTGNTEAFF. DNA of the CDR3: TGTGCCAGCAGTTTACTGACAGGGAACACTGAAGCTTTCTTT.

This clonotype was found a few times. The chain uses TRBV11-1 and TRBJ2-7, with a weak D call TRBD2 (6 bases). Per the germline V gene, CDR1 is SGHAT and CDR2 is FQDESV (reference sequence). The CDR3 is made up of 17 amino acids. V was trimmed by 3 bases and J by 5 bases, leaving 23 bases between them. Here the CDR3 reads CASSLAFVGRMFDEQYF. The CDR3 DNA follows: TGTGCCAGCAGCTTGGCGTTTGTAGGGAGGATGTTCGACGAGCAGTACTTC.